This T cell receptor beta chain was sequenced during a study of T cells in tuberculosis. Cells were sorted from thawed PBMC rested overnight and stained with GMM-loaded CD1B tetramer, viability dye and anti-CD3. CD1B tetramers were loaded with Rhodococcus equi-derived C32 glucose monomycolate. CD14-expressing monocytes were removed from PBMC before cryopreservation and sorting. The V gene's germline CDR1 is SGDLS and CDR2 YYNGEE. This CDR3 has 16 residues. V shed 0 bases, J shed 5 bases, and the junction held 9 bases outside the gene matches. The assay was immunoSEQ multiplex PCR, and TCRdb's table has in-frame clones only and misses some. The sample comprises around 50,000 clones, nearly 90% of which are singletons, and 21% rests with the top ten.

The sequence came from an adult woman with latent tuberculosis. The gene calls are TRBV9 and TRBJ2-3; 7 positions match TRBD2. Sequencing was carried out using CD1b-GMM tetramer-negative cells sorted from PBMCs. CDR3 nucleotide sequence: TGTGCCAGCAGCGTAGGTGTTGGGGGGGGTGGAGATACGCAGTATTTT. Its translation: CASSVGVGGGGDTQYF.